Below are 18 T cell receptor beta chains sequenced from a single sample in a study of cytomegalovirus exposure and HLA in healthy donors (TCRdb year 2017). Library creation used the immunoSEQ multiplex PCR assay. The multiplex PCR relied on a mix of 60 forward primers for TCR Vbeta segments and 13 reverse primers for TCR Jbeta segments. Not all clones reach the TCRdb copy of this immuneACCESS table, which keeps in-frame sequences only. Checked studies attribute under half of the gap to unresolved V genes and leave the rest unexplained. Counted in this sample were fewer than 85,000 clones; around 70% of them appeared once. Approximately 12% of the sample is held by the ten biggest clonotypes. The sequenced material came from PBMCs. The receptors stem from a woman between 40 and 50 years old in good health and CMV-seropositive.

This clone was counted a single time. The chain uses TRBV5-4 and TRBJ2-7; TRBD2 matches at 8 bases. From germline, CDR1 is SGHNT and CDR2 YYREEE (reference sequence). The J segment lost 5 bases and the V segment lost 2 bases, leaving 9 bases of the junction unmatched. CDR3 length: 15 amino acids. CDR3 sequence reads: CASSFGLAGSNEQYF. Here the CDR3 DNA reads TGTGCCAGCAGCTTTGGCCTAGCGGGCTCTAACGAGCAGTACTTC.

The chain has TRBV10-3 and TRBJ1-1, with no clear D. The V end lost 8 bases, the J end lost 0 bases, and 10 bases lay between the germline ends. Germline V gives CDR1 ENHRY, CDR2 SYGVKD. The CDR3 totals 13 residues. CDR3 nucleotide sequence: TGTGCCATCTCAAGAACATTGAACACTGAAGCTTTCTTT. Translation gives CAISRTLNTEAFF.

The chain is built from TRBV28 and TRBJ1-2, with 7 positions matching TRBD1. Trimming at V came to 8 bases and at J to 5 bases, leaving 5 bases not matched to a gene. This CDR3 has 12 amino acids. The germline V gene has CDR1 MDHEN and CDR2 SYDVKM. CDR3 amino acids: CASEGTVYGYTF. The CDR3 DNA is TGTGCCAGCGAAGGGACAGTTTATGGCTACACCTTC.

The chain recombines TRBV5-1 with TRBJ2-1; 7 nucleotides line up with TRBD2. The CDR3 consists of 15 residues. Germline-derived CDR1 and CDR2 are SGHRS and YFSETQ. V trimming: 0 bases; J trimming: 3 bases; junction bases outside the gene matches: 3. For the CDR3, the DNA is TGCGCCAGCAGCTTGGTGGCTAGCGGCTACAATGAGCAGTTCTTC. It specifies CASSLVASGYNEQFF.

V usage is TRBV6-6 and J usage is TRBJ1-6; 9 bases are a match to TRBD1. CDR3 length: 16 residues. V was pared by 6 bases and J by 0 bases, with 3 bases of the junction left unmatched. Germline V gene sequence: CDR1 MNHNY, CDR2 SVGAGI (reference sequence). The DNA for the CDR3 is TGTGCCAGCAGCCCGGACAGGGGCTCCTATAATTCACCCCTCCACTTT. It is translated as CASSPDRGSYNSPLHF.

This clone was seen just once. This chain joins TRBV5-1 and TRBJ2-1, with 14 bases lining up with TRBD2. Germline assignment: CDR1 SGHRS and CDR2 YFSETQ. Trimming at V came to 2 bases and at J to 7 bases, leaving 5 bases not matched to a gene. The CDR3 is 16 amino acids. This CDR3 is CASSLGTSGSLNEQFF. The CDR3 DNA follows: TGCGCCAGCAGCTTAGGGACTAGCGGGAGCTTGAATGAGCAGTTCTTC.

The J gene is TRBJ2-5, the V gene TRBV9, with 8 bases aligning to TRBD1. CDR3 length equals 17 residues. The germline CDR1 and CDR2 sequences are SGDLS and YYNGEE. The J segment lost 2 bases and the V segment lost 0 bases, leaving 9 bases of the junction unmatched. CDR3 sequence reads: CASSVAGQGLRQETQYF. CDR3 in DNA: TGTGCCAGCAGCGTAGCTGGACAGGGCTTAAGACAAGAGACCCAGTACTTC.

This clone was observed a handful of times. The CDR3 reads CATSREAGAQPQHF. The CDR3 bases are TGTGCCACCAGCAGAGAAGCGGGGGCTCAGCCCCAGCATTTT. V gene TRBV15 combines with J gene TRBJ1-5; possible D gene TRBD1, 6 bases. The CDR3 runs 14 residues. Looked up from germline, CDR1 is LNHNV and CDR2 is YYDKDF (reference sequence). V was pared by 0 bases and J by 6 bases, with 9 bases between.

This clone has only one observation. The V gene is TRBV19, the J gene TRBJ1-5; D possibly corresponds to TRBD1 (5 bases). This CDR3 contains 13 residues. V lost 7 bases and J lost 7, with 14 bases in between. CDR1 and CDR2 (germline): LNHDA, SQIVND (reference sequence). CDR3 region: CASNGGGRQPQHF. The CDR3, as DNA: TGTGCCAGTAACGGGGGGGGAAGGCAGCCCCAGCATTTT.

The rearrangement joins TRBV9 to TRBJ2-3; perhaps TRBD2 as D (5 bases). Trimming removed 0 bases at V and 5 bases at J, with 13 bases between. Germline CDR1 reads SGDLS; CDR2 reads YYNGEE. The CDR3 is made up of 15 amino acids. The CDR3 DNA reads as TGTGCCAGCAGCGTAGATCCCACGCGGGTAGATACGCAGTATTTT. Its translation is CASSVDPTRVDTQYF.

In nucleotides, the CDR3 is TGTGCCAGCACTACTTTAGGGGGACAGGGAGCCTACGAGCAGTACTTC. The encoded protein is CASTTLGGQGAYEQYF. This chain links TRBV27 with TRBJ2-7; 9 bases line up with TRBD1. This CDR3 has 16 residues. Germline trimming cut 7 bases from V and 2 bases from J; bases unmatched to any gene: 12. Germline CDR1 is MNHEY and CDR2 is SMNVEV (reference sequence).

The CDR3 nucleotides are TGTGCCAGCAGTCGCACGACAGGGGAACACTATGGCTACACCTTC. Its protein is CASSRTTGEHYGYTF. This sequence joins TRBV6-5 and TRBJ1-2, with TRBD1 identical over 8 bases. The germline CDR1 and CDR2 sequences are MNHEY and SVGAGI. The CDR3 consists of 15 residues. Losses at the gene ends were 5 bases for V and 3 bases for J; bases not matched to a gene: 8.

CDR3 bases: TGTGCCAGCAGCGTAGGCGGAAACTCCTACGAGCAGTACTTC. Its protein is CASSVGGNSYEQYF. The chain joins TRBV9 to TRBJ2-7; D is uncertain. The CDR3 sequence is 14 residues long. Between the trimmed V and J ends, which lost 0 bases and 0 bases, there was a span of 7 bases. Germline loops: CDR1 SGDLS, CDR2 YYNGEE. The complete variable domain, with remaining parts taken from reference TRBV9 and TRBJ2-7, reads DSGVTQTPKHLITATGQRVTLRCSPRSGDLSVYWYQQSLDQGLQFLIQYYNGEERAKGNILERFSAQQFPDLHSELNLSSLELGDSALYFCASSVGGNSYEQYFGPGTRLTVT.

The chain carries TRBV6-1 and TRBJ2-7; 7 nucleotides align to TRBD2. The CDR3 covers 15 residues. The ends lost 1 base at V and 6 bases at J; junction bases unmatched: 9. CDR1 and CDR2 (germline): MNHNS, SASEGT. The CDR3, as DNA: TGTGCCAGCAGTGAAGGGGGAGGGTTAATTCGCGAGCAGTACTTC. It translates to CASSEGGGLIREQYF.

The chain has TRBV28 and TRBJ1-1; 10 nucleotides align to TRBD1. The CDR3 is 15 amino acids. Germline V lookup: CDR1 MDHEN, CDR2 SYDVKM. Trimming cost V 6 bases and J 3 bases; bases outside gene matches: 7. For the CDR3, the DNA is TGTGCCAGCAGACCTACCGGGACAGGGGACACTGAAGCTTTCTTT. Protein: CASRPTGTGDTEAFF.

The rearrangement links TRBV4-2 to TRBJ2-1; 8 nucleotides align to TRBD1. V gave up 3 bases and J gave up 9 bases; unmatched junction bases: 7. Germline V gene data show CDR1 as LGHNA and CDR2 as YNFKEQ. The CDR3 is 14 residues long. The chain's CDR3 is CASSHNQGAGEQFF. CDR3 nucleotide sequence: TGTGCCAGCAGCCATAATCAGGGGGCGGGTGAGCAGTTCTTC.

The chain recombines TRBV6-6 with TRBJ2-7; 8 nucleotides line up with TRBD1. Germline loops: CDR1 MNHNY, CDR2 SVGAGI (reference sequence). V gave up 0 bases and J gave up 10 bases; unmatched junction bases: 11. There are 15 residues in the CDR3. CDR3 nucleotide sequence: TGTGCCAGCAGTTACTCATCCGCCAGGGGGCGCTTTCAGTACTTC. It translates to CASSYSSARGRFQYF.

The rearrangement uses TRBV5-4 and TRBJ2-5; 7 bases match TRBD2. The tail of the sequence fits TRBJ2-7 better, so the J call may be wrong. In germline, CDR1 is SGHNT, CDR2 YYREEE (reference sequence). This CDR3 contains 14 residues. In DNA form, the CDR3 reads TGTGCCAGCAGCTGGACTAGTAGGCCCTACGAGCAGTACTTC. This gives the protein CASSWTSRPYEQYF.